This TCR beta chain was captured by sequencing in a study of blood T cell repertoires in COVID-19. The overall study: Acute-phase and convalescent COVID-19 samples originated in the United States, Italy and Spain. T cells, B-cell-depleted T cells, or PBMCs provided the cDNA or gDNA that served as material.

Sequencing was performed with immunoSEQ multiplex PCR; in TCRdb, only in-frame clones are kept and a portion is missing. This sample has 210,000 or so clones, with approximately 80% found just once. Those enrolled, adults aged roughly 18 to 90 years, came from 25 or so US areas. This sequence was found in a man under 40 with acute COVID-19. Sequencing was done on a sample of PBMCs or T cells enriched from blood (not recorded which).

This CDR3 is CASSSGQGDLRTF. The CDR3 nucleotides are TGTGCCAGCAGTTCGGGACAGGGGGATTTGAGGACCTTC. The chain employs TRBV28 and TRBJ1-2, with 11 bases aligning to TRBD1. The CDR3 sequence is 13 residues long. Per the germline V gene, CDR1 is MDHEN and CDR2 is SYDVKM. V was pared by 4 bases and J by 14 bases, with 9 bases of the junction left unmatched.